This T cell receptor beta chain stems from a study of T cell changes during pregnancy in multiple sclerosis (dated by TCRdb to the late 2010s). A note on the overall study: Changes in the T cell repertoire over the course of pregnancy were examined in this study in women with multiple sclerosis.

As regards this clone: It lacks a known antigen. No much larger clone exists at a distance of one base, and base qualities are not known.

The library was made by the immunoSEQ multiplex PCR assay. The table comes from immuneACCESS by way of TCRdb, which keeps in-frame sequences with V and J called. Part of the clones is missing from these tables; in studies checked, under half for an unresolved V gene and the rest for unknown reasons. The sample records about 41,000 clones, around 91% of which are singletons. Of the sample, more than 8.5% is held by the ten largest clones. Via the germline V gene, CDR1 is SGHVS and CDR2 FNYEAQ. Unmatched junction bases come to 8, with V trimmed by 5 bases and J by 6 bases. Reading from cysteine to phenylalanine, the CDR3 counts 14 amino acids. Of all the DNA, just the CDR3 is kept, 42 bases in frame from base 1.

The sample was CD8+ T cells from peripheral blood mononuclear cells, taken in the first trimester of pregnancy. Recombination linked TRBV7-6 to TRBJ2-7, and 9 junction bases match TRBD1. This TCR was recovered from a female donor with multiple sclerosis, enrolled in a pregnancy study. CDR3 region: CASSTRDRASEQYF. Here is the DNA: TGTGCCAGCAGCACAAGGGACAGGGCTTCCGAGCAGTACTTC.